This is a list of T cell receptor beta chains from one sample in a study of blood T cell repertoires in COVID-19. Profiled with immunoSEQ multiplex PCR; TCRdb holds only in-frame clones, not every one. Of some 350,000 clones in the sample, around 84% were seen once. Material for sequencing was peripheral blood. The receptor set was obtained from a human donor in a cohort sampled during active COVID-19. The CDR3 runs from the conserved cysteine through the conserved F or W. A D gene is named only where the DNA matches it firmly. For some rows the clone size is stated as once, few or many, or as a class when expanded; others skip it.

>TRBV28|few|TRBJ1-1|.
TGTGCCAGCAGTCCCGCGGGGGGTGGGTCGGTCGACGCTTTCTTT
CASSPAGGGSVDAFF
>TRBV18|.|TRBJ2-3|TRBD1
TGTGCCAGCTCACCTCCCGTGACAGGGGCAGATACGCAGTATTTT
CASSPPVTGADTQYF
>TRBV6-4|few|TRBJ1-6|TRBD1
TGTGCCAGCAGAGCGACAGGGGGGGATAATTCACCCCTCCACTTT
CASRATGGDNSPLHF
>TRBV30|once|TRBJ1-6|TRBD1
TGTGCCTGGAGCGCGAGACAGGGGGAGGGTTCACCCCTCCACTTT
CAWSARQGEGSPLHF
>TRBV28|few|TRBJ1-2|TRBD1
TGTGCCAGCAGGGAGGCGAGCAGGGACAGGGTGGGGGGAATCTATGGCTACACCTTC
CASREASRDRVGGIYGYTF
>TRBV19|.|TRBJ1-1|.
TGTGCCAGTAGTATGGTAGAGAACACTGAAGCTTTCTTT
CASSMVENTEAFF
>TRBV19|.|TRBJ2-3|TRBD2
TGTGCCAGTAGCCTCTGGCTAGCGGGAGGGCCAGATACGCAGTATTTT
CASSLWLAGGPDTQYF
>TRBV20-1|.|TRBJ2-3|TRBD2
TGCAGTGCTAGAGCGGGGGGGACGCAGTATTTT
CSARAGGTQYF
>TRBV15|.|TRBJ2-7|TRBD1
TGTGCCACCAGCAGAGGTGCGGACAGGGGCTACGAGCAGTACTTC
CATSRGADRGYEQYF
>TRBV27|.|TRBJ1-6|.
TGTGCCAGCAGTTTATCAGCCGACGATACAGGGAGCTCCTATAATTCACCCCTCCACTTT
CASSLSADDTGSSYNSPLHF
>TRBV9|.|TRBJ1-4|.
TGTGCCAGCAGCCAGGGTGGGGTTAATGAAAAACTGTTTTTT
CASSQGGVNEKLFF
>TRBV3-1/TRBV3-2|.|TRBJ1-6|.
TGTGCCAGCAGCCAAGTGAGAGGAGGAGATTCACCCCTCCACTTT
CASSQVRGGDSPLHF
>TRBV7-9|.|TRBJ1-2|TRBD1
TGTGCCAGCGTCCGGGACAGAGATAACTATGGCTACACCTTC
CASVRDRDNYGYTF
>TRBV24-1|.|TRBJ2-1|TRBD2
TGTGCCACCAGAAGAACAGCGGGAGACGAGCAGTTCTTC
CATRRTAGDEQFF
>TRBV4-1|once|TRBJ1-5|.
TGCGCCAGCAGCCAAGTGGGGGCAAGAGGGGAGCAGCCCCAGCATTTT
CASSQVGARGEQPQHF
>TRBV7-2|few|TRBJ2-2|.
TGTGCCAGCAGCTTAATGGGGGGCGGGGAGCTGTTTTTT
CASSLMGGGELFF
>TRBV19|.|TRBJ1-2|.
TGTGCCAGTAGTATTGCCGGTGAGCGGGACTATGGCTACACCTTC
CASSIAGERDYGYTF
>TRBV3-1/TRBV3-2|once|TRBJ2-7|.
TGTGCCAGCAGCCAAGTTAGCGGAGCCTACGAGCAGTACTTC
CASSQVSGAYEQYF
>TRBV7-3|.|TRBJ2-1|.
TGTGCCAGCAGCACCGGAGGGCCTGGCGATGAGCAGTTCTTC
CASSTGGPGDEQFF
>TRBV11-3|.|TRBJ2-7|.
TGTGCCAGCAGCTTAGATCGGTGTTGGGGGCCAACCTACGAGCAGTACTTC
CASSLDRCWGPTYEQYF
>TRBV6-1|few|TRBJ1-2|.
TGTGCCAGCAGTGAACCGGAGAATGGCTACACCTTC
CASSEPENGYTF
>TRBV30|once|TRBJ2-5|TRBD1
TGTGCCTGGTCAGGGGGCCACCAAGAGACCCAGTACTTC
CAWSGGHQETQYF
>TRBV9|.|TRBJ1-1|TRBD1
TGTGCCAGCAGCGTAGTCAGGCAGGGGGGCACTGAAGCTTTCTTT
CASSVVRQGGTEAFF
>TRBV3-1/TRBV3-2|.|TRBJ1-3|.
TGTGCCAGCAGCCTACGGTTTCCCTCTGGAAACACCATATATTTT
CASSLRFPSGNTIYF
>TRBV29-1|.|TRBJ2-2|.
TGCAGCGTCCAGGACAACGGTGGGCCGGGCGCCGGGGAGCTGTTTTTT
CSVQDNGGPGAGELFF
>TRBV19|.|TRBJ1-5|.
TGTGCCAGTAGTATAATACAGCTCCTCAATCAGCCCCAGCATTTT
CASSIIQLLNQPQHF
>TRBV30|.|TRBJ1-2|TRBD1
TGTGCCCGGGTCGTTGACAGGGGGCCCTATGGCTACACCTTC
CARVVDRGPYGYTF
>TRBV30|.|TRBJ2-1|.
TGTGCCTGGACCCCTAGAAGGTTGGGTGAGCAGTTCTTC
CAWTPRRLGEQFF
>TRBV19|.|TRBJ2-3|TRBD2
TGTGCCAGTAGTTACACTAGCGGGAAGGGAGATACGCAGTATTTT
CASSYTSGKGDTQYF
>TRBV5-1|.|TRBJ2-3|.
TGCGCCAGCAGCTCCGACACGCTCAATACGCAGTATTTT
CASSSDTLNTQYF
>TRBV4-1|.|TRBJ2-3|.
TGCGCCAGCAGCCAAGAGAGTCGGAGCTATCTCCCCTGGGTCCCAGATACGCAGTATTTT
CASSQESRSYLPWVPDTQYF
>TRBV5-1|few|TRBJ2-2|.
TGCGCCAGCAGCTTACAGCCGAACACCGGGGAGCTGTTTTTT
CASSLQPNTGELFF